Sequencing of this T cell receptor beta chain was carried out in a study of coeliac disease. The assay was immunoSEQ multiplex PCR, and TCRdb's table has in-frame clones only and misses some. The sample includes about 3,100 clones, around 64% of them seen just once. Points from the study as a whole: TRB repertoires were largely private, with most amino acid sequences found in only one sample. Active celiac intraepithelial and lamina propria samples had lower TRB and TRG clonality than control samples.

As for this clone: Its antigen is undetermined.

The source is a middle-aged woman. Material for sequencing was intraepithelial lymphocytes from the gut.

The CDR3 bases are TGTGCCAGCTCACCACGACGCGCGGGAGGTGCGTACGAGCAGTACTTC. It encodes CASSPRRAGGAYEQYF. The chain recombines TRBV18 with TRBJ2-7; 8 bases agree with TRBD2. Looked up from germline, CDR1 is KGHSH and CDR2 is LQKENI. The V gene end was trimmed by 1 base and the J gene end by 4 bases; junction bases not matched to a gene: 9. The CDR3 runs 16 residues.